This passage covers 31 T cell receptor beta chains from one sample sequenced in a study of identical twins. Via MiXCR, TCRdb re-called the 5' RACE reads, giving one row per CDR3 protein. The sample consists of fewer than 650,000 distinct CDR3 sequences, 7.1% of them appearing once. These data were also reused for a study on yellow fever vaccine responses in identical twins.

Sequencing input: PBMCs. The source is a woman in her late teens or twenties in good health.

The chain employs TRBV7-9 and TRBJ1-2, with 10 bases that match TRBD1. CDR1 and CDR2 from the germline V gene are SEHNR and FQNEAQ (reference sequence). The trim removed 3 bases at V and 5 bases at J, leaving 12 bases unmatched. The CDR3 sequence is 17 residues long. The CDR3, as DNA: TGTGCCAGCAGCTTCTATGGCGGGACAGGGGAAATGTATGGCTACACCTTC. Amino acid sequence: CASSFYGGTGEMYGYTF.

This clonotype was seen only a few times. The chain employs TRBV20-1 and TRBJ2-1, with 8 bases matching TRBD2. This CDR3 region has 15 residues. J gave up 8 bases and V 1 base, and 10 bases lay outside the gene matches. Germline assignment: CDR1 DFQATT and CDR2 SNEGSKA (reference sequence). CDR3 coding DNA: TGCAGTGCTAGAGTGGGAGCGGGAGTGATGGATGAGCAGTTCTTC. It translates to CSARVGAGVMDEQFF.

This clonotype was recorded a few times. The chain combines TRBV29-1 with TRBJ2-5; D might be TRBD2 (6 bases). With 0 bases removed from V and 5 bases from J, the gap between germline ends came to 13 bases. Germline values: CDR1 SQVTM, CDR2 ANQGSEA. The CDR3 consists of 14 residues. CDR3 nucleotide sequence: TGCAGCGTTGAAGATTGGATACGGGGGGAGACCCAGTACTTC. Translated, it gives CSVEDWIRGETQYF.

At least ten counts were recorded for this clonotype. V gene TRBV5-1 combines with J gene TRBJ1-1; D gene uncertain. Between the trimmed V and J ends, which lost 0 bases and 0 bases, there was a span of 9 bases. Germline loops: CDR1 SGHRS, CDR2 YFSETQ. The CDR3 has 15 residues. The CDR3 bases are TGCGCCAGCAGCTTGGTGTCAGATTTGAACACTGAAGCTTTCTTT. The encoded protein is CASSLVSDLNTEAFF.

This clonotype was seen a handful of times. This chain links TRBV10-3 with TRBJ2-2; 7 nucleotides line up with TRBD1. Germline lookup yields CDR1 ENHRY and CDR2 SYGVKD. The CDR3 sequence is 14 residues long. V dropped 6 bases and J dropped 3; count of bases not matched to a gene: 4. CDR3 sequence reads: CAISRTGDTGELFF. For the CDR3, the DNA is TGTGCCATCAGCCGGACAGGCGACACCGGGGAGCTGTTTTTT.

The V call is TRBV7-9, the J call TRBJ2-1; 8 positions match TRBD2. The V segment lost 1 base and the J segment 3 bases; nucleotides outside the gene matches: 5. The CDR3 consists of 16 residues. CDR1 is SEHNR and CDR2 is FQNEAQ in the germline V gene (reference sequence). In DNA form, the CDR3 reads TGTGCCAGCAGCTTAGGAACTAGCGGATTCTACAATGAGCAGTTCTTC. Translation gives CASSLGTSGFYNEQFF. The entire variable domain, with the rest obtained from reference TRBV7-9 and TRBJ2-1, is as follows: DTGVSQNPRHKITKRGQNVTFRCDPISEHNRLYWYRQTLGQGPEFLTYFQNEAQLEKSRLLSDRFSAERPKGSFSTLEIQRTEQGDSAMYLCASSLGTSGFYNEQFFGPGTRLTVL.

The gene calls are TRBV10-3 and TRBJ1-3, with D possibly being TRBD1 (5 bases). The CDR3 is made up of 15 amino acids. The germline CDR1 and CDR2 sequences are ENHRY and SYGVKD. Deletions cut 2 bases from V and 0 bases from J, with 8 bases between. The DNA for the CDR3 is TGTGCCATCAGTGAGCAGAGGGGCTCTGGAAACACCATATATTTT. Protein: CAISEQRGSGNTIYF.

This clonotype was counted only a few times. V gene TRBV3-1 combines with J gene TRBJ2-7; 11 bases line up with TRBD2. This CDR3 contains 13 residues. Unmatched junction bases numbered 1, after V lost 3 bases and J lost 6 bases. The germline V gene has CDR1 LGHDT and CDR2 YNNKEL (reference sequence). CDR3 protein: CASSHGTSGEQYV. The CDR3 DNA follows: TGTGCCAGCAGCCATGGGACTAGCGGCGAGCAGTACGTC.

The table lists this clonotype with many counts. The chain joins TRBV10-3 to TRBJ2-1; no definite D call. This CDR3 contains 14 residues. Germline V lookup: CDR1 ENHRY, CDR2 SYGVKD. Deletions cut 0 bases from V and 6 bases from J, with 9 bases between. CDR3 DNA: TGTGCCATCAGTGAGTCGACCGACCTCAATGAGCAGTTCTTC. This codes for CAISESTDLNEQFF.

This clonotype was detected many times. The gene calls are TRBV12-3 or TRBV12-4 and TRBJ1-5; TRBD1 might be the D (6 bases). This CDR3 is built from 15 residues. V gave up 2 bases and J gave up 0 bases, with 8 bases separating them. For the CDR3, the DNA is TGTGCCAGCAGTTTACGCAGGGGTAGCAATCAGCCCCAGCATTTT. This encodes CASSLRRGSNQPQHF.

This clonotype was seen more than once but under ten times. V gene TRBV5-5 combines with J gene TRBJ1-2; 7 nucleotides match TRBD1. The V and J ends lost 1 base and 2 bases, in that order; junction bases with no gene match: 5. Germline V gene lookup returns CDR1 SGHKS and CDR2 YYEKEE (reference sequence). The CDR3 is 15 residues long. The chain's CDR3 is CASSLRQGINYGYTF. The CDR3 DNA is TGTGCCAGCAGCTTGCGACAGGGAATCAACTATGGCTACACCTTC.

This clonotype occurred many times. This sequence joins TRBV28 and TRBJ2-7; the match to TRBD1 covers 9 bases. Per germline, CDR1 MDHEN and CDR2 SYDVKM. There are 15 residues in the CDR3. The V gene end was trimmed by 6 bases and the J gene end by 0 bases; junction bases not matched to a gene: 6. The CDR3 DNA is TGTGCCAGCAGGAATGACAGGGGGTACTCCTACGAGCAGTACGTC. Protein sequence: CASRNDRGYSYEQYV.

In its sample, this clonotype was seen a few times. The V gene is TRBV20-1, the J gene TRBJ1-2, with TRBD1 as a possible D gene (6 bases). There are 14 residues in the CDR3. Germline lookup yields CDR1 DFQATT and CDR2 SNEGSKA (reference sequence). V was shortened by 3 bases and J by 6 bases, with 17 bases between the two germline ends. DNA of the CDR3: TGCAGTGCTAGCACCGGGACACAGGATAATGGCTACACCTTC. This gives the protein CSASTGTQDNGYTF.

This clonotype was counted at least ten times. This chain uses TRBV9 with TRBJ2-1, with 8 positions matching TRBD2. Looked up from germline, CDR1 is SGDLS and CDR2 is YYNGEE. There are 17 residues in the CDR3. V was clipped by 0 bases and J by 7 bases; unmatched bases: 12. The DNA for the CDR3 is TGTGCCAGCAGCGTAGTTCCGGGAGGGCCTTTGGGGAATGAGCAGTTCTTC. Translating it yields CASSVVPGGPLGNEQFF.

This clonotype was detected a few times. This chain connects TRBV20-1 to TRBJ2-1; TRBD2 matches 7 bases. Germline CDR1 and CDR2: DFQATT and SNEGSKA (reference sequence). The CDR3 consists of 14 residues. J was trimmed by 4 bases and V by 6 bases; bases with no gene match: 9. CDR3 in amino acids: CSAASSGVYNEQFF. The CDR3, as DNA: TGCAGTGCGGCCTCGAGCGGGGTTTACAATGAGCAGTTCTTC.

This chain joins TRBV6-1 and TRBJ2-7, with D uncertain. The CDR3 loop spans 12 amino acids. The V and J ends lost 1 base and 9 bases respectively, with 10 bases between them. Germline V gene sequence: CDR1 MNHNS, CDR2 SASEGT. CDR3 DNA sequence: TGTGCCAGCAGTGAAGTTATCGGACGGCAGTACGTC. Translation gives CASSEVIGRQYV.

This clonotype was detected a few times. CDR3 sequence reads: CASSERPGYGGANEKLFF. The CDR3, as DNA: TGCGCCAGCAGTGAGCGTCCAGGGTACGGCGGAGCTAATGAAAAACTGTTTTTT. The V gene is TRBV5-1, the J gene TRBJ1-4, with D possibly matching TRBD1 (5 bases). The V gene lost 5 bases and the J gene lost 3 bases, with 23 bases spanning the gap. Germline CDR1 SGHRS, CDR2 YFSETQ. The CDR3 loop spans 18 amino acids.

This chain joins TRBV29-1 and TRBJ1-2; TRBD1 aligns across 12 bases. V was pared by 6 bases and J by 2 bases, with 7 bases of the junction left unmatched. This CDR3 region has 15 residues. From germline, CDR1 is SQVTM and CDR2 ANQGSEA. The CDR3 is CSVRKGQGANYGYTF. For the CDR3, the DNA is TGCAGCGTCCGAAAGGGACAGGGGGCAAACTATGGCTACACCTTC.

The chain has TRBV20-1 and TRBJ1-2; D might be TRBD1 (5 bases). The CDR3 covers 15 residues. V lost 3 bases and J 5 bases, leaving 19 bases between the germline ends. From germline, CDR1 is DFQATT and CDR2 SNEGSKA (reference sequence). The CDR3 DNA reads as TGCAGTGCTAGTCCGGGGGGGTCTTTACCTTATGGCTACACCTTC. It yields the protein CSASPGGSLPYGYTF.

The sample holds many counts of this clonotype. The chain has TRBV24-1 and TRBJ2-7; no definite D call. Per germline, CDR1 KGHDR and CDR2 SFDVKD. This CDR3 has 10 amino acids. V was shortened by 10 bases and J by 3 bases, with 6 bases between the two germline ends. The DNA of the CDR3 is TGTGCCACGGGCCTCTACGAGCAGTACGTC. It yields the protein CATGLYEQYV.

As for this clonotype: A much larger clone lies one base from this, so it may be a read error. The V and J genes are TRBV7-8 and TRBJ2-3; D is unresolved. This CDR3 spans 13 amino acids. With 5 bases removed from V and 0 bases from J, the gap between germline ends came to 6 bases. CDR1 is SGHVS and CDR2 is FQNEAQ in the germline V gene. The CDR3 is CASSITSTDTQYF. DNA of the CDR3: TGTGCCAGCAGCATCACTAGCACAGATACGCAGTATTTT.

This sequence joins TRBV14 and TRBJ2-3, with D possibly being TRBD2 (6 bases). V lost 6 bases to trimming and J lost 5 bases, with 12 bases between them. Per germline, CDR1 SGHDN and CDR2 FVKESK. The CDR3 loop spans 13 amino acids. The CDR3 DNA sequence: TGTGCCAGCAGGGTGTTGGGGGGAGATACGCAGTATTTT. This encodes CASRVLGGDTQYF.

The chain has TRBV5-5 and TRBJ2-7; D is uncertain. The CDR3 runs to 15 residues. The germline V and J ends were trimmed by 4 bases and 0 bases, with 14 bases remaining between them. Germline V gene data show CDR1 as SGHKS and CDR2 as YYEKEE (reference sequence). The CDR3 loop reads CASSPAWGSSYEQYV. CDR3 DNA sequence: TGTGCCAGCAGCCCGGCGTGGGGTAGCTCCTACGAGCAGTACGTC.

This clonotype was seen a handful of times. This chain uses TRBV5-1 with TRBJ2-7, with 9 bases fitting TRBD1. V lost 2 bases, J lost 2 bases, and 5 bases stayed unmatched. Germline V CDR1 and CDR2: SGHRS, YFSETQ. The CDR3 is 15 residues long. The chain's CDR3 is CASSFGTGNTYEQYV. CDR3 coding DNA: TGCGCCAGCAGCTTCGGGACAGGGAATACCTACGAGCAGTACGTC.

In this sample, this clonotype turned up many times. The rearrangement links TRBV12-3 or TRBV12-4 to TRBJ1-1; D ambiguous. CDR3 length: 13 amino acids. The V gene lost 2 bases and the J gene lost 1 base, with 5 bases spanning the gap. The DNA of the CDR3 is TGTGCCAGCAGTTTAATGGAGAACACTGAAGCTTTCTTT. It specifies CASSLMENTEAFF.

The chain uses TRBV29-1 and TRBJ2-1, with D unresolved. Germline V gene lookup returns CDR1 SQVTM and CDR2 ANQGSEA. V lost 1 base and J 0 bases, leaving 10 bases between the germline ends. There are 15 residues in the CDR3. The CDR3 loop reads CSVEAAVSSYNEQFF. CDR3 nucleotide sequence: TGCAGCGTTGAAGCTGCCGTAAGCTCCTACAATGAGCAGTTCTTC.

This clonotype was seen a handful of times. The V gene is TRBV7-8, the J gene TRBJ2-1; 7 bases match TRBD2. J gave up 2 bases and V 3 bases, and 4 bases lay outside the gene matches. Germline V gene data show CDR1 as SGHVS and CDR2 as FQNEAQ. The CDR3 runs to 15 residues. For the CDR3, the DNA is TGTGCCAGCAGCTTGCGGGGGAATCCCTACAATGAGCAGTTCTTC. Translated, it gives CASSLRGNPYNEQFF.

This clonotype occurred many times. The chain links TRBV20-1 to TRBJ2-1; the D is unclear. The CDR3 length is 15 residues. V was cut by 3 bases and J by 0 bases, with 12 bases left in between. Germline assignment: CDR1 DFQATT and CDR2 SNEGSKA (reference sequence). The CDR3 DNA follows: TGCAGTGCTAGTTCCTATGCTAGCTCCTACAATGAGCAGTTCTTC. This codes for CSASSYASSYNEQFF.

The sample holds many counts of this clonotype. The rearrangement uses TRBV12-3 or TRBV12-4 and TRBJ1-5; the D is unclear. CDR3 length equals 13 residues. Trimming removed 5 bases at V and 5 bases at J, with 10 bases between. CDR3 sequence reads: CASSPGGDQPQHF. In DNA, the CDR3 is TGTGCCAGCAGTCCGGGAGGAGATCAGCCCCAGCATTTT.

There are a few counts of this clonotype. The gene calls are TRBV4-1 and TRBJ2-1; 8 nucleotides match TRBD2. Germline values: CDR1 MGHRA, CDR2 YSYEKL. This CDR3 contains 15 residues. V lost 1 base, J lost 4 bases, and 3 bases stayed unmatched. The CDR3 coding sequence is TGCGCCAGCAGCCAAGGGCCTAGCGGGTACAATGAGCAGTTCTTC. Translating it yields CASSQGPSGYNEQFF.

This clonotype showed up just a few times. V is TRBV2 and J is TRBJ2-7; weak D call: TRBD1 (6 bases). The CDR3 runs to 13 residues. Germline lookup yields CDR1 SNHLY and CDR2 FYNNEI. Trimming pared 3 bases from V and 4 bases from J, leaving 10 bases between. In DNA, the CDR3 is TGTGCCAGCAGTGACCCCGACAGGTACGAGCAGTACTTC. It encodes CASSDPDRYEQYF.